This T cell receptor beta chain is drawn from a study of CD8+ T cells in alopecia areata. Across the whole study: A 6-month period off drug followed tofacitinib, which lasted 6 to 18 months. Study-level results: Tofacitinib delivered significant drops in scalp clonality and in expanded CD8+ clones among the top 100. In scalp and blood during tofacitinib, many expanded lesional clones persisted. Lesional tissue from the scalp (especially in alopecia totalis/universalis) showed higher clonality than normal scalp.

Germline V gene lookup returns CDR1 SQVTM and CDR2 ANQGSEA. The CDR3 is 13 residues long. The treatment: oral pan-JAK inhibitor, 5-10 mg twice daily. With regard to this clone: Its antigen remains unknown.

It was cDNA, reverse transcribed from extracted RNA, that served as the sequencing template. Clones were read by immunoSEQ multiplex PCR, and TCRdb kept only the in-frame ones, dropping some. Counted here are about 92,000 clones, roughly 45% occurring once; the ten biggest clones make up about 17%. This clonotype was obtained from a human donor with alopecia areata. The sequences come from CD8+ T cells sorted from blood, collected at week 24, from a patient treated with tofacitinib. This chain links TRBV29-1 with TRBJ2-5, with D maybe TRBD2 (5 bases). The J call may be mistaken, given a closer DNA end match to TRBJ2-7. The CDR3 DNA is TGCAGCGTTGAGACGAGGGTACCCTACGAGCAGTACTTC. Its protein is CSVETRVPYEQYF.